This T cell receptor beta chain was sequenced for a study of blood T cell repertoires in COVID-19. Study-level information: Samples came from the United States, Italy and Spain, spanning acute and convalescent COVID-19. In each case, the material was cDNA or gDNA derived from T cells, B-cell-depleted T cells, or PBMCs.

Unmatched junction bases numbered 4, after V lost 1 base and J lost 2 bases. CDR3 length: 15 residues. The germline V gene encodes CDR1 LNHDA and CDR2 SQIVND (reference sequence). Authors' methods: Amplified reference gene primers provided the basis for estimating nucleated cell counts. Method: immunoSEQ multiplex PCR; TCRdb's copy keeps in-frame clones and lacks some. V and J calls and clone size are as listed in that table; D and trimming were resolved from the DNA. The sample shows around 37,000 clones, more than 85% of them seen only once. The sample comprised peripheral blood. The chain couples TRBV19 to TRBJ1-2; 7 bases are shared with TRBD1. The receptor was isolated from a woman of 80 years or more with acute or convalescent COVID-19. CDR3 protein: CASSIGDRTNYGYTF. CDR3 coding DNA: TGTGCCAGTAGTATAGGGGACAGAACGAACTATGGCTACACCTTC.